This TCR beta chain was identified during a study of human T cells and chemical hapten exposure (dated by TCRdb to about 2021). About the full investigation: For sensitization, 2% DPC in acetone was applied to a roughly 2 cm by roughly 2 cm area of upper inner arm skin. Weekly therapeutic DPC doses were additionally applied to the scalp of patients throughout the approximately 23-week study period. Patch tests used Finn chambers with 0.01% DPC on the upper back, scored after 6 days by International Contact Dermatitis Research Group standards. The patient cohort, mostly female, included alopecia areata with under or over 50% scalp involvement, alopecia totalis and alopecia universalis. Libraries were pooled for sequencing, and variation in per-sample TCR yields was attributed mainly to small differences in library volumes within the pool. The study tracked peripheral blood TCR repertoire changes in vivo during primary and secondary sensitization to the hapten diphenylcyclopropenone (DPC) in alopecia patients. Blood samples were taken from patients before sensitization (week 0) and at 2, 6 and about 24 weeks after DPC sensitization. Nearly 30 alopecia patients gave blood for TCR sequencing at one to four time points (pre-sensitization, 2, 6 and 24 weeks). Study-level results and caveats: Significantly more large CDR3 similarity clusters were formed by expanded TCRs than by pre-sensitization or healthy control sets, consistent with antigen-driven responses. Repeated subsampling changed both the strength of the expansion versus patch-test correlation and the threshold at which the correlation became significant. The number of TCRs above 1 in 1000 frequency did not change with DPC sensitization; there was no evidence of global repertoire structure alterations. Because all patients had alopecia, a presumed autoimmune disease, the immune response of the patients might differ from that of healthy individuals. A positive correlation was found between the number of PT1 expanded TCRs and patch test score, with significance reached at thresholds 8, 16 and 32 but not 4.

The time point label, as the study defines it: pre-sensitization, week 0. The sample's treatment or condition label, in plain terms: therapeutic diphenylcyclopropenone sensitization with weekly scalp DPC. Blood at each patch-test visit was drawn before the patch test was applied. To be eligible, patients had to be aged 18 to 70, diagnosed with alopecia and judged suitable for DPC therapy, while pregnant patients were excluded. Total RNA was isolated from unfractionated whole blood collected in Tempus Blood RNA tubes. Ten or more counts support this clonotype. There is no known antigen for this receptor. The sample holds no much larger clone one base away, and base qualities are not on file. For this chain, trimming is 8 bases at the V end and 0 bases at the J end, and the number of junction bases without a gene match is 19. Inclusive of the bounding cysteine and phenylalanine, the CDR3 is 20 residues long. The only DNA kept is the CDR3, 60 bases in frame from the first base. Via the germline V gene, CDR1 is SGHRS and CDR2 YFSETQ.

Library generation was performed with RACE. Instrument used: NextSeq 500. Library preparation attached unique molecular identifiers to individual cDNA molecules for quantitative, reproducible TCR counting. Both TCR alpha and TCR beta chains were sequenced from each blood RNA sample. From the authors' description of their analysis: Samples had a median of about 90,000 TCRs, with a range from about 23,224 to 750,000. V, J and CDR3 annotation of the TCR reads was performed with the Decombinator software suite. To make PS versus PT1 abundance plots, every sample was subsampled to the same number of TCRs (28,000). TCRs were defined as expanded if absent before sensitization and observed at least eight times at the 2-week time point. TCRdb handled the public reads itself, with Q25 trimming in fastp and clone calling in MiXCR, and kept productive beta chains. When rows share a CDR3 protein, they turn into one entry using the most common DNA and genes. The authors' filters were not applied to this entry. The sample table contains 35,000 to 50,000 distinct CDR3 sequences; only one count was recorded for roughly a tenth of them. The leading ten clones occupy about 6.5% of the sample.

This sequence originates from a man in his thirties or forties with alopecia areata. Some clones in this sample may be carry-over from other donors' samples. The chain employs TRBV5-1 and TRBJ2-1, with 11 middle bases fitting TRBD1. The material was whole blood, obtained in connection with sensitization to the hapten diphenylcyclopropenone (DPC). Here the CDR3 is given as CASSPRRDRGASSSYNEQFF. The nucleotides read TGCGCCAGTAGTCCTCGACGGGACAGGGGGGCGAGTAGCTCCTACAATGAGCAGTTCTTC.